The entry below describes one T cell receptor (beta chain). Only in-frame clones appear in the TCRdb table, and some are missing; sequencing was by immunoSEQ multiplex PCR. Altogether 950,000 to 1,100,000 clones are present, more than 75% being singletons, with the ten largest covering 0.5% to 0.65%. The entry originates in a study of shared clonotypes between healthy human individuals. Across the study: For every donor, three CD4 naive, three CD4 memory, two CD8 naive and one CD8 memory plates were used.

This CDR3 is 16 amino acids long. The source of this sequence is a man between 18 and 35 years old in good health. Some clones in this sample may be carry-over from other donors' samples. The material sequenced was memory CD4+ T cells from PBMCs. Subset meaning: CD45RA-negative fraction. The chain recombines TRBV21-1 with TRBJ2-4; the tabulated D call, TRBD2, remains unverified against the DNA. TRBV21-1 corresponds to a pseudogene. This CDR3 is CASSPPREDVKNIQYF. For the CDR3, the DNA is TGTGCCAGCAGCCCCCCGCGGGAGGATGTCAAAAACATTCAGTACTTC.